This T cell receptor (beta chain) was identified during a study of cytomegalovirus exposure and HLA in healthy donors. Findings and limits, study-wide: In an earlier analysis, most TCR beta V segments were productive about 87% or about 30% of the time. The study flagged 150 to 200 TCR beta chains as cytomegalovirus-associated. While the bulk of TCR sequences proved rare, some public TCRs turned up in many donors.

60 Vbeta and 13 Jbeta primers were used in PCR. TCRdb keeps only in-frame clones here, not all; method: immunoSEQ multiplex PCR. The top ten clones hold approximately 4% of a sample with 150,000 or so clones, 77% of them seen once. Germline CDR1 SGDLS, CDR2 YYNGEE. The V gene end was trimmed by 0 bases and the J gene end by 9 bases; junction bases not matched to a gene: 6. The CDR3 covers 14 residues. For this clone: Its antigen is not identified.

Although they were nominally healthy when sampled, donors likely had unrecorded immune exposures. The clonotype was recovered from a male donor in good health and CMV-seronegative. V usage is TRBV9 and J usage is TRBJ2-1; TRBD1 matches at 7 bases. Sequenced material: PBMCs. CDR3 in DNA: TGTGCCAGCAGCGTAGTGGACAGGAAAACTGAGCAGTTCTTC. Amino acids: CASSVVDRKTEQFF.